The 32 T cell receptor beta chains below come from one sample, sequenced in a study of cytomegalovirus exposure and HLA in healthy donors. Amplification used 60 Vbeta primers and 13 Jbeta primers. The table came from immunoSEQ multiplex PCR; TCRdb's copy has only in-frame clones and leaves some out. Here the sample table reports just over 200,000 clones. The material sequenced was PBMCs. These receptors originate from a girl aged 2 to 9 in good health and CMV-seropositive.

A note on this clone: At the DNA level, this CDR3 is encoded by other sequences in the same sample as well. V usage is TRBV28 and J usage is TRBJ2-7, with no clear D. CDR3 size: 11 residues. CDR1 is MDHEN, CDR2 SYDVKM, per germline. V lost 4 bases and J lost 3, with 4 bases in between. CDR3 sequence reads: CASSYGYEQYF. The CDR3 DNA follows: TGTGCCAGCAGTTACGGCTACGAGCAGTACTTC.

The chain carries TRBV15 and TRBJ2-7; 9 bases fit TRBD1. Germline CDR1 LNHNV, CDR2 YYDKDF (reference sequence). CDR3 size: 15 residues. V gave up 3 bases and J gave up 2 bases; unmatched junction bases: 5. The DNA for the CDR3 is TGTGCCACCAGCAGCCGACAGGGGGGCCCCTACGAGCAGTACTTC. Translating it yields CATSSRQGGPYEQYF.

The J gene is TRBJ1-2, the V gene TRBV27; D perhaps matches TRBD1 (5 bases). The ends were cut back, 5 bases at V and 6 bases at J, with 22 bases in the middle. The CDR3 has 16 residues. Germline V gives CDR1 MNHEY, CDR2 SMNVEV (reference sequence). The CDR3 DNA follows: TGTGCCAGCAGTCCTACTGGCGGTCAGGGTACTGATGGCTACACCTTC. Its translation: CASSPTGGQGTDGYTF.

This sequence joins TRBV7-2 and TRBJ1-3; 7 bases align to TRBD1. With 4 bases clipped from V and 0 bases from J, the junction kept 15 bases outside the gene matches. The germline V gene has CDR1 SGHTA and CDR2 FQGNSA. CDR3 length equals 19 residues. CDR3 residues: CASSSLGVLGQSSGNTIYF. CDR3 coding DNA: TGTGCCAGCAGCTCCCTGGGGGTTCTGGGACAGAGCTCTGGAAACACCATATATTTT.

The J gene is TRBJ2-1, the V gene TRBV5-1, with D perhaps TRBD2 (5 bases). The germline V and J ends were trimmed by 7 bases and 4 bases, with 18 bases remaining between them. The CDR3 has 15 amino acids. Germline V gives CDR1 SGHRS, CDR2 YFSETQ. CDR3 nucleotides: TGCGCCAGCCGGCGACCTGAACGGGGATACAATGAGCAGTTCTTC. Translated: CASRRPERGYNEQFF.

The chain couples TRBV5-4 to TRBJ2-2; unclear D gene. The CDR3 has 16 amino acids. V lost 0 bases to trimming and J lost 1 base, with 10 bases between them. Germline lookup yields CDR1 SGHNT and CDR2 YYREEE (reference sequence). In DNA, the CDR3 is TGTGCCAGCAGCTTGGGGGCCGAAAAGAACACCGGGGAGCTGTTTTTT. It codes for CASSLGAEKNTGELFF.

The V gene is TRBV6-1, the J gene TRBJ2-2; D possibly corresponds to TRBD1 (7 bases). The CDR3 has 17 amino acids. Trimming pared 2 bases from V and 0 bases from J, leaving 13 bases between. Per the germline V gene, CDR1 is MNHNS and CDR2 is SASEGT. This CDR3 reads CASSEWQGGPNTGELFF. The CDR3 DNA reads as TGTGCCAGCAGTGAATGGCAGGGGGGCCCGAACACCGGGGAGCTGTTTTTT.

This chain connects TRBV18 to TRBJ1-4; maybe TRBD1 (6 bases). In germline, CDR1 is KGHSH, CDR2 LQKENI. The CDR3 is made up of 15 amino acids. V was pared by 3 bases and J by 8 bases, with 16 bases between. The CDR3 DNA sequence: TGTGCCAGCTCACCGGGGGGCGCGGGAGCGGAAAAACTGTTTTTT. Translation: CASSPGGAGAEKLFF.

The J gene is TRBJ1-3, the V gene TRBV30; 8 positions agree with TRBD1. The length of the CDR3 is 15 residues. The V gene end was trimmed by 5 bases and the J gene end by 0 bases; junction bases not matched to a gene: 6. Germline V gene data show CDR1 as GTSNPN and CDR2 as SVGIG (reference sequence). The CDR3 is CAWGTGLPSGNTIYF. CDR3 DNA: TGTGCCTGGGGGACAGGCCTTCCCTCTGGAAACACCATATATTTT.

The V gene is TRBV5-4, the J gene TRBJ2-5; 12 positions agree with TRBD2. Matching the DNA end better, TRBJ2-7 makes the J call doubtful. The germline V gene has CDR1 SGHNT and CDR2 YYREEE (reference sequence). The CDR3 sequence is 18 residues long. The CDR3: CASSLASGRARRTYEQYF. CDR3 coding DNA: TGTGCCAGCAGCTTGGCTAGCGGGAGGGCTCGTAGGACCTACGAGCAGTACTTC.

This chain connects TRBV5-1 to TRBJ1-1; tentative D call: TRBD1 (5 bases). The germline gives CDR1 SGHRS, CDR2 YFSETQ. The CDR3 has 15 amino acids. V was clipped by 3 bases and J by 3 bases, with 15 bases between them. CDR3 loop: CASSSGTRGYTEAFF. CDR3 nucleotides: TGCGCCAGCAGCTCCGGGACGCGGGGCTACACTGAAGCTTTCTTT.

The V gene is TRBV7-2, the J gene TRBJ2-7; 8 nucleotides agree with TRBD2. Germline CDR1 reads SGHTA; CDR2 reads FQGNSA. The trim removed 0 bases at V and 0 bases at J, leaving 4 bases unmatched. The CDR3 extends over 16 amino acids. CDR3 residues: CASSLAAGGYSYEQYF. Here the CDR3 DNA reads TGTGCCAGCAGCTTAGCGGCGGGAGGTTACTCCTACGAGCAGTACTTC.

V usage is TRBV2 and J usage is TRBJ2-3; TRBD2 agrees at 7 bases. The CDR3 sequence is 19 residues long. The J segment lost 2 bases and the V segment lost 6 bases, leaving 20 bases of the junction unmatched. Germline values: CDR1 SNHLY, CDR2 FYNNEI. The CDR3 DNA reads as TGTGCCAGCAGCCCACCTAAGTGGTCGTCTAGCGGATACACAGATACGCAGTATTTT. This codes for CASSPPKWSSSGYTDTQYF.

The chain couples TRBV5-1 to TRBJ1-1; TRBD1 matches at 7 bases. V was pared by 2 bases and J by 5 bases, with 3 bases of the junction left unmatched. The CDR3 runs 13 residues. Germline V gives CDR1 SGHRS, CDR2 YFSETQ. The CDR3 spells CASSFAGQTEAFF. The CDR3 nucleotides read TGCGCCAGCAGCTTTGCGGGACAGACTGAAGCTTTCTTT.

The chain is built from TRBV6-5 and TRBJ2-3, with D hard to call. This CDR3 has 15 amino acids. V shed 5 bases and J shed 3 bases, with 15 bases lying between them. CDR1 and CDR2 from the germline V gene are MNHEY and SVGAGI. The chain's CDR3 is CASSLGWSGTDTQYF. The CDR3 DNA sequence: TGTGCCAGCAGTCTTGGTTGGAGTGGAACAGATACGCAGTATTTT.

The chain combines TRBV28 with TRBJ2-3, with TRBD1 identical over 8 bases. V dropped 3 bases and J dropped 4; count of bases not matched to a gene: 6. Germline values: CDR1 MDHEN, CDR2 SYDVKM. This CDR3 contains 15 residues. CDR3 DNA sequence: TGTGCCAGCAGTTTGAAGACAGGGGCGGCAGATACGCAGTATTTT. Translating gives CASSLKTGAADTQYF.

The V call is TRBV27, the J call TRBJ1-2, with D possibly TRBD1 on 5 matching bases. V was clipped by 6 bases and J by 4 bases, with 12 bases between them. There are 13 residues in the CDR3. Germline CDR1 reads MNHEY; CDR2 reads SMNVEV (reference sequence). CDR3 sequence reads: CASSDGGTYGYTF. CDR3 bases: TGTGCCAGCAGCGACGGGGGGACCTATGGCTACACCTTC.

The chain uses TRBV25-1 and TRBJ1-2; TRBD1 aligns across 9 bases. This CDR3 has 15 amino acids. J was trimmed by 4 bases and V by 8 bases; bases with no gene match: 11. Germline V gene sequence: CDR1 MGHDK, CDR2 SYGVNS. CDR3 sequence: CASQVGQGLTYGYTF. CDR3 nucleotides: TGTGCCAGCCAAGTGGGACAGGGATTGACCTATGGCTACACCTTC.

The chain employs TRBV27 and TRBJ1-2; 8 bases line up with TRBD1. With V trimmed by 2 bases and J by 3 bases, 8 bases remained unmatched. This CDR3 has 16 residues. Germline lookup yields CDR1 MNHEY and CDR2 SMNVEV (reference sequence). The chain's CDR3 is CASSLRDQGAYYGYTF. The CDR3 coding sequence is TGTGCCAGCAGTTTAAGGGATCAGGGGGCGTACTATGGCTACACCTTC.

The chain joins TRBV11-2 to TRBJ2-1; D uncertain. Germline V lookup: CDR1 SGHAT, CDR2 FQNNGV. The CDR3 extends over 12 amino acids. With 5 bases removed from V and 3 bases from J, the gap between germline ends came to 5 bases. DNA for the CDR3: TGTGCCAGCAGCACTGTCTACAATGAGCAGTTCTTC. As protein: CASSTVYNEQFF.

This rearrangement joins TRBV10-1 to TRBJ2-1, with a tentative D call TRBD1 (6 bases). The CDR3 contains 16 residues. Germline lookup yields CDR1 WNHNN and CDR2 SYGVQD (reference sequence). V was cut by 0 bases and J by 4 bases, with 13 bases left in between. As DNA, the CDR3 is TGCGCCAGCAGTGAGTCGAAACCAGGGGTTTACAATGAGCAGTTCTTC. It translates to CASSESKPGVYNEQFF.

This chain uses TRBV11-1 with TRBJ2-7; D unresolved. The CDR3 is 12 amino acids. The V gene lost 4 bases and the J gene lost 5 bases, with 9 bases spanning the gap. The V gene's germline CDR1 is SGHAT and CDR2 FQDESV (reference sequence). The CDR3 sequence is CASSSLQDEQYF. The CDR3 DNA sequence: TGTGCCAGCAGCTCACTCCAGGACGAGCAGTACTTC.

CDR3 sequence reads: CASSSPGPQIRGYTF. In nucleotides, the CDR3 is TGTGCCAGCAGCTCCCCCGGTCCCCAAATACGTGGCTACACCTTC. The chain links TRBV7-6 to TRBJ1-2; D not resolved. V was shortened by 4 bases and J by 7 bases, with 19 bases between the two germline ends. The CDR3 has 15 residues. Looked up from germline, CDR1 is SGHVS and CDR2 is FNYEAQ.

The J gene is TRBJ2-1, the V gene TRBV9; 10 nucleotides line up with TRBD2. With V trimmed by 6 bases and J by 8 bases, 11 bases remained unmatched. From germline, CDR1 is SGDLS and CDR2 YYNGEE. The CDR3 loop spans 15 amino acids. The CDR3 here is CASNPTASGSDEQFF. DNA for the CDR3: TGTGCCAGCAACCCCACTGCTAGCGGGAGTGATGAGCAGTTCTTC.

This chain uses TRBV5-1 with TRBJ2-7; TRBD1 matches 9 bases. Looked up from germline, CDR1 is SGHRS and CDR2 is YFSETQ. This CDR3 is 12 amino acids long. The junction had 3 bases not matched to a gene; V was cut back by 4 bases and J by 7 bases. CDR3 DNA sequence: TGCGCCAGCAGCGACAGGGGGGGTGAGCAGTACTTC. This codes for CASSDRGGEQYF.

V gene TRBV19 combines with J gene TRBJ2-3, with D possibly TRBD2 on 6 matching bases. The ends were cut back, 4 bases at V and 0 bases at J, with 11 bases in the middle. CDR3 length: 15 amino acids. Germline CDR1 LNHDA, CDR2 SQIVND (reference sequence). The CDR3 reads CASSRNAGSTDTQYF. The CDR3 coding sequence is TGTGCCAGTAGTAGGAACGCGGGGAGCACAGATACGCAGTATTTT. Filled out from reference TRBV19 and TRBJ2-3, the complete variable domain reads DGGITQSPKYLFRKEGQNVTLSCEQNLNHDAMYWYRQDPGQGLRLIYYSQIVNDFQKGDIAEGYSVSREKKESFPLTVTSAQKNPTAFYLCASSRNAGSTDTQYFGPGTRLTVL.

The V gene is TRBV5-1, the J gene TRBJ2-2; D gene ambiguous. The V gene's germline CDR1 is SGHRS and CDR2 YFSETQ. The CDR3 sequence is 14 residues long. The germline V and J ends were trimmed by 3 bases and 4 bases, with 10 bases remaining between them. CDR3 amino acids: CASSWAGSTGELFF. For the CDR3, the DNA is TGCGCCAGCAGCTGGGCAGGATCCACCGGGGAGCTGTTTTTT.

This chain links TRBV6-4 with TRBJ2-3; D is uncertain. V lost 0 bases to trimming and J lost 5 bases, with 12 bases between them. The length of the CDR3 is 15 residues. Germline V lookup: CDR1 MRHNA, CDR2 SNTAGT. The CDR3 protein is CASSDSFTALDTQYF. The CDR3 coding sequence is TGTGCCAGCAGTGACTCTTTTACAGCTCTAGATACGCAGTATTTT.

The chain recombines TRBV27 with TRBJ1-5; no clear D. The CDR3 extends over 14 amino acids. The V end was cut by 2 bases, the J end by 4 bases, with 9 bases between. Germline V gene sequence: CDR1 MNHEY, CDR2 SMNVEV (reference sequence). The CDR3, as DNA: TGTGCCAGCAGTTTAGAAAGAACAAATCAGCCCCAGCATTTT. Protein: CASSLERTNQPQHF.

V usage is TRBV5-1 and J usage is TRBJ2-7; TRBD2 is a possible D gene (6 bases). V was shortened by 4 bases and J by 3 bases, with 11 bases between the two germline ends. Germline V gives CDR1 SGHRS, CDR2 YFSETQ. This CDR3 contains 13 residues. DNA for the CDR3: TGCGCCAGCAGCGCGGGGCGTGACTACGAGCAGTACTTC. This translates into CASSAGRDYEQYF.

The chain uses TRBV19 and TRBJ2-7, with 8 bases matching TRBD2. CDR1 is LNHDA and CDR2 is SQIVND in the germline V gene (reference sequence). V lost 3 bases to trimming and J lost 5 bases; unmatched junction nucleotides: 9. The CDR3 is made up of 15 amino acids. The CDR3 coding sequence is TGTGCCAGTAGTATTCTGGGGACGGGAGGGCACGAGCAGTACTTC. Protein: CASSILGTGGHEQYF.

The gene calls are TRBV27 and TRBJ2-7, with D maybe TRBD1 (5 bases). V lost 3 bases, J lost 0 bases, and 12 bases lay in between. Germline V gives CDR1 MNHEY, CDR2 SMNVEV (reference sequence). The CDR3 contains 15 residues. In nucleotides, the CDR3 is TGTGCCAGCAGTTTTTCAACAGGCCTCTCCTACGAGCAGTACTTC. It specifies CASSFSTGLSYEQYF.